The 8 T cell receptor beta chains below come from one sample, sequenced in a study of tumor-infiltrating lymphocytes in localized non-small cell lung cancer. TCRdb's copy holds only in-frame clones and misses some; the assay was immunoSEQ multiplex PCR. This sample has about 23,000 clones, with around 67% found just once. Sequenced: lung tumor tissue. These receptors were collected from a human donor with non-small cell lung cancer.

This rearrangement joins TRBV30 to TRBJ2-3; D is ambiguous. V gave up 8 bases and J gave up 1 base, with 7 bases separating them. Germline V gene data show CDR1 as GTSNPN and CDR2 as SVGIG (reference sequence). The CDR3 has 11 residues. CDR3 region: CARMGTDTQYF. The CDR3 coding sequence is TGTGCCCGGATGGGCACAGATACGCAGTATTTT.

The chain employs TRBV6-1 and TRBJ1-2; D may be TRBD1 (5 bases). Between the trimmed V and J ends, which lost 7 bases and 3 bases, there was a span of 18 bases. The CDR3 contains 15 residues. The V gene's germline CDR1 is MNHNS and CDR2 SASEGT. This chain's CDR3 is CASTDLRGSYYGYTF. In DNA form, the CDR3 reads TGTGCCAGCACCGATTTGCGGGGCAGCTACTATGGCTACACCTTC.

The CDR3 bases are TGTGCCAGCGGAGGACAGAGGGCTGGGGCCAACGTCCTGACTTTC. This translates into CASGGQRAGANVLTF. This rearrangement joins TRBV6-1 to TRBJ2-6, with D possibly TRBD1 on 6 matching bases. Germline V gene data show CDR1 as MNHNS and CDR2 as SASEGT. V was shortened by 8 bases and J by 2 bases, with 13 bases between the two germline ends. The length of the CDR3 is 15 residues.

The rearrangement joins TRBV7-8 to TRBJ2-3; 7 bases agree with TRBD2. V gave up 2 bases and J gave up 11 bases; unmatched junction bases: 7. CDR1 SGHVS and CDR2 FQNEAQ come from the germline V gene. The CDR3 is 13 amino acids. The CDR3 nucleotides read TGTGCCAGCAGCTTAATGGGGGGGGAAAGGCAGTATTTT. Encoded protein: CASSLMGGERQYF.

The genes are TRBV18 and TRBJ1-2; 9 nucleotides align to TRBD1. The CDR3 contains 14 residues. V shed 3 bases and J 4 bases; nucleotides not matched to a gene: 3. The germline gives CDR1 KGHSH, CDR2 LQKENI. CDR3 in amino acids: CASSPQGQGYGYTF. CDR3 in DNA: TGTGCCAGCTCACCTCAGGGACAGGGCTATGGCTACACCTTC.

J is TRBJ2-2 and V is TRBV7-2; 11 bases are shared with TRBD2. The J segment lost 1 base and the V segment lost 4 bases, leaving 2 bases of the junction unmatched. The germline CDR1 and CDR2 sequences are SGHTA and FQGNSA. The CDR3 extends over 16 amino acids. CDR3 loop: CASSSSGGRNTGELFF. The CDR3 nucleotides read TGTGCCAGCAGCTCTAGCGGGGGGCGGAACACCGGGGAGCTGTTTTTT.

The J gene is TRBJ2-7, the V gene TRBV14; D might be TRBD1 (5 bases). Per the germline V gene, CDR1 is SGHDN and CDR2 is FVKESK. V was pared by 0 bases and J by 6 bases, with 12 bases between. This CDR3 has 14 amino acids. The DNA for the CDR3 is TGTGCCAGCAGCCAAGATAGGAAAGGGGCCGAGCAGTACTTC. Amino acids: CASSQDRKGAEQYF.

The chain uses TRBV19 and TRBJ1-2; TRBD1 matches 9 bases. Germline V gene data show CDR1 as LNHDA and CDR2 as SQIVND (reference sequence). Germline trimming cut 5 bases from V and 6 bases from J; bases unmatched to any gene: 4. This CDR3 has 13 residues. CDR3 DNA sequence: TGTGCCAGTAGTTTTCGACAGGGGGATGGCTACACCTTC. It specifies CASSFRQGDGYTF.